This TCR beta chain is from a study of blood T cell repertoires in COVID-19. Overall study context: Specimens from acute and convalescent COVID-19 originated in the United States, Italy and Spain. PBMCs, B-cell-depleted T cells, or T cells were the source of the cDNA or gDNA that made up the material.

The CDR3 has 15 residues. Germline CDR1 reads SGHAT; CDR2 reads FQNNGV. V lost 3 bases and J lost 1, with 9 bases in between. As originally analysed: Amplification of reference gene primers provided the estimated nucleated cell counts. Clones were sequenced by immunoSEQ multiplex PCR, and TCRdb holds only the in-frame ones, with some missing. V and J calls and clone size come straight from that table; D and trimming were deduced from the DNA. The repertoire holds approximately 97,000 clones, with more than 90% as singletons. This chain connects TRBV11-2 to TRBJ2-2; no clear D. The sequence was obtained from a man in his late teens or twenties with acute or convalescent COVID-19. The specimen was peripheral blood. Written as DNA, the CDR3 is TGTGCCAGCAGCTTCCCCAACAGGAACACCGGGGAGCTGTTTTTT. As protein: CASSFPNRNTGELFF.